This entry is about one T cell receptor beta chain. This sample was included in a study of T cell changes during pregnancy in multiple sclerosis. TCRdb's table, derived via immunoSEQ multiplex PCR, lists solely in-frame clones and lacks some. The sample contains 39,000 or so clones, 80% to 95% of which appear only once. The CDR3 consists of 13 residues. Germline V CDR1 and CDR2: SGHRS, YFSETQ. Trimming removed 0 bases at V and 8 bases at J, with 11 bases between. This rearrangement joins TRBV5-1 to TRBJ1-2; D call uncertain. The sequence came from a female donor in good health, enrolled as a control in a pregnancy study. The source was CD4+ T cells from peripheral blood mononuclear cells, collected after pregnancy. The CDR3 sequence is CASSLGGLEGYTF. In DNA form, the CDR3 reads TGCGCCAGCAGCTTGGGAGGGTTGGAGGGCTACACCTTC.